This T cell receptor beta chain was identified during a study of blood T cell repertoires in COVID-19. Sequencing used immunoSEQ multiplex PCR; TCRdb keeps in-frame clones, though not all of them. The repertoire consists of around 100,000 clones, with about nine tenths occurring once and the leading ten covering about 5.5%. This clone was seen only once. CDR3 length: 14 residues. With 6 bases clipped from V and 5 bases from J, the junction kept 8 bases outside the gene matches. The germline CDR1 and CDR2 sequences are SGHRS and YFSETQ. Sequenced input: peripheral blood. The source of this sequence is a man aged 55-75 years with COVID-19, enrolled during active disease. This chain links TRBV5-1 with TRBJ2-7, with 10 bases matching TRBD1. The CDR3 DNA reads TGCGCCAGCACCCCCGGGACAGGGGAGGACGAGCAGTACTTC. It codes for CASTPGTGEDEQYF.